This T cell receptor beta chain was sequenced in a study of shared clonotypes between healthy human individuals. Across the whole study: Three CD4 naive, three CD4 memory, two CD8 naive and one CD8 memory plate were used per donor.

V was trimmed by 3 bases and J by 2 bases, leaving 12 bases between them. The CDR3 spans 15 residues. The germline V gene has CDR1 SGHVS and CDR2 FNYEAQ. Naive CD8 cells lacked CD45RO and underwent positive selection for CCR7, leaving out terminally differentiated effector memory CD45RA+ cells. Nashville, Tennessee was home to all donors, who were Caucasian adults. Repertoires were generated with immunoSEQ multiplex PCR, while TCRdb's copy carries only in-frame clones and drops some. Here the sample spans 1.5 million to 2.5 million clones, approximately 95% being singletons. Sample: naive CD8+ T cells sorted from blood. The chain uses TRBV7-6 and TRBJ2-3, with D unresolved. The TCR comes from a man between 18 and 29 years old in good health. CDR3 DNA: TGTGCCAGCAGCTTGGCCCTAGAGCCCACAGATACGCAGTATTTT. As protein: CASSLALEPTDTQYF.